Below, 20 T cell receptor beta chains from the same sample are listed, as sequenced in a study of beta chain features in type 1 diabetes. Whole-study results and caveats: Patients with Type 1 diabetes showed moderately but significantly shorter TCRB CDR3s in all four CD4+ subsets.

Every bit of the isolated RNA underwent reverse transcription, so sequencing read expressed TCRB transcripts. The repertoire was sequenced with immunoSEQ multiplex PCR; TCRdb's copy has only in-frame clones and lacks some. The data hold about 700,000 clones, with over 10% observed a single time. Their antigens remain unidentified. Sample: naive CD4+ T cells from blood. The receptors derive from a man between 18 and 35 years old with type 1 diabetes.

This clone was detected only a few times. The chain carries TRBV14 and TRBJ2-2; 7 bases map to TRBD2. V lost 1 base to trimming and J lost 7 bases; unmatched junction nucleotides: 3. Germline loops: CDR1 SGHDN, CDR2 FVKESK. This CDR3 region has 14 residues. CDR3 sequence (DNA): TGTGCCAGCAGCCAAGCACTAGCGATCGGGGAGCTGTTTTTT. Translated: CASSQALAIGELFF.

This clone has just a few counts. CDR3 nucleotides: TGTGCCAGCAGCTTTGGGAGTCAGCCCCAGCATTTT. Amino acids: CASSFGSQPQHF. The V gene is TRBV5-6, the J gene TRBJ1-5, with D unresolved. Germline-derived CDR1 and CDR2 are SGHDT and YYEEEE. V was trimmed by 2 bases and J by 6 bases, leaving 6 bases between them. The CDR3 sequence is 12 residues long.

The chain joins TRBV15 to TRBJ2-7; D might be TRBD1 (6 bases). The CDR3 extends over 15 amino acids. Germline V CDR1 and CDR2: LNHNV, YYDKDF (reference sequence). Between the trimmed V and J ends, which lost 3 bases and 4 bases, there was a span of 16 bases. CDR3 loop: CATSRDSTGWYEQYF. CDR3 in DNA: TGTGCCACCAGCAGGGATTCGACAGGATGGTACGAGCAGTACTTC. The full variable domain, with the rest looked up from reference TRBV15 and TRBJ2-7, is DAMVIQNPRYQVTQFGKPVTLSCSQTLNHNVMYWYQQKSSQAPKLLFHYYDKDFNNEADTPDNFQSRRPNTSFCFLDIRSPGLGDTAMYLCATSRDSTGWYEQYFGPGTRLTVT.

A word on this clone: The sample has other DNA sequences that encode this CDR3 too. The chain recombines TRBV30 with TRBJ1-3; D gene unclear. From germline, CDR1 is GTSNPN and CDR2 SVGIG (reference sequence). Trimming removed 2 bases from V and 0 bases from J, with 5 bases in between. The CDR3 has 13 residues. CDR3 nucleotides: TGTGCCTGGAGTTTGAGCTCTGGAAACACCATATATTTT. It is translated as CAWSLSSGNTIYF. The whole variable domain, remainder taken from reference TRBV30 and TRBJ1-3, is SQTIHQWPATLVQPVGSPLSLECTVEGTSNPNLYWYRQAAGRGLQLLFYSVGIGQISSEVPQNLSASRPQDRQFILSSKKLLLSDSGFYLCAWSLSSGNTIYFGEGSWLTVV.

Comments on this clone: The same CDR3 arises from other DNA sequences in this sample as well. The rearrangement links TRBV27 to TRBJ2-3, with D perhaps matching TRBD1 (6 bases). V gave up 5 bases and J gave up 0 bases, with 9 bases separating them. This CDR3 has 14 residues. The germline CDR1 and CDR2 sequences are MNHEY and SMNVEV (reference sequence). The CDR3 loop is CASSLQGSTDTQYF. For the CDR3, the DNA is TGTGCCAGCAGTCTTCAGGGGAGCACAGATACGCAGTATTTT.

The V call is TRBV18, the J call TRBJ2-7; D is unclear. The germline V and J ends were trimmed by 2 bases and 7 bases, with 12 bases remaining between them. Germline V gives CDR1 KGHSH, CDR2 LQKENI. CDR3 length equals 13 residues. In DNA, the CDR3 is TGTGCCAGCTCACCAATTGGAGACGGGGAGCAGTACTTC. Amino acid sequence: CASSPIGDGEQYF.

This clone was observed a few times. The chain employs TRBV5-6 and TRBJ2-1; tentative D call: TRBD2 (5 bases). The CDR3 has 14 amino acids. Germline-derived CDR1 and CDR2 are SGHDT and YYEEEE. V lost 4 bases and J 0 bases, leaving 8 bases between the germline ends. The CDR3 protein is CASSRGSSYNEQFF. Here the CDR3 DNA reads TGTGCCAGCAGCCGGGGTAGCTCCTACAATGAGCAGTTCTTC.

This clone was found a few times. J is TRBJ1-5 and V is TRBV7-2, with D possibly being TRBD1 (6 bases). The germline gives CDR1 SGHTA, CDR2 FQGNSA. With 1 base removed from V and 5 bases from J, the gap between germline ends came to 12 bases. The CDR3 has 15 amino acids. This chain's CDR3 is CASSLDTGPYQPQHF. The CDR3, as DNA: TGTGCCAGCAGCTTAGATACAGGGCCTTATCAGCCCCAGCATTTT.

This clone appeared a few times. The chain is built from TRBV5-1 and TRBJ2-5; TRBD1 matches 7 bases. The CDR3 runs 14 residues. The J segment lost 4 bases and the V segment lost 4 bases, leaving 7 bases of the junction unmatched. Germline V gene lookup returns CDR1 SGHRS and CDR2 YFSETQ. CDR3 loop: CASSTPQGLETQYF. DNA for the CDR3: TGCGCCAGCAGCACCCCACAGGGGTTAGAGACCCAGTACTTC.

The J gene is TRBJ2-3, the V gene TRBV7-8; 8 positions agree with TRBD2. The V gene's germline CDR1 is SGHVS and CDR2 FQNEAQ. The V and J ends lost 3 bases and 0 bases, in that order; junction bases with no gene match: 2. The CDR3 contains 15 residues. The CDR3, as DNA: TGTGCCAGCAGCTTCGGGGGGGCGAGCACAGATACGCAGTATTTT. Its protein is CASSFGGASTDTQYF.

The rearrangement joins TRBV5-1 to TRBJ1-2, with D uncertain. The germline V gene encodes CDR1 SGHRS and CDR2 YFSETQ. This CDR3 has 15 residues. V gave up 0 bases and J gave up 2 bases, with 11 bases separating them. CDR3 bases: TGCGCCAGCAGCTTGGGGCAGGCGCTGAACTATGGCTACACCTTC. Its translation is CASSLGQALNYGYTF.

This chain joins TRBV7-9 and TRBJ2-4, with a weak D call TRBD1 (5 bases). Germline values: CDR1 SEHNR, CDR2 FQNEAQ (reference sequence). The V and J ends lost 4 bases and 6 bases respectively, with 7 bases between them. This CDR3 is built from 12 residues. DNA of the CDR3: TGTGCCAGCAGCTATCAGGGAAACATTCAGTACTTC. Its protein is CASSYQGNIQYF.

The V call is TRBV7-3, the J call TRBJ1-1; 8 bases fit TRBD1. The CDR3 covers 14 residues. Germline V gene lookup returns CDR1 SGHTA and CDR2 FQGTGA. With 5 bases clipped from V and 3 bases from J, the junction kept 5 bases outside the gene matches. CDR3 nucleotides: TGTGCCAGCAGCCCCGGGACAGGCGACACTGAAGCTTTCTTT. It is translated as CASSPGTGDTEAFF.

V and J are TRBV28 and TRBJ1-1; D is uncertain. This CDR3 has 14 residues. Between the trimmed V and J ends, which lost 3 bases and 2 bases, there was a span of 10 bases. CDR1 and CDR2 from the germline V gene are MDHEN and SYDVKM. The DNA for the CDR3 is TGTGCCAGCAGTTTTGGCAGAATCAACACTGAAGCTTTCTTT. Amino acid sequence: CASSFGRINTEAFF.

This clone was found a few times. The genes are TRBV10-3 and TRBJ2-3; 8 positions agree with TRBD2. The J segment lost 1 base and the V segment lost 5 bases, leaving 8 bases of the junction unmatched. Germline assignment: CDR1 ENHRY and CDR2 SYGVKD. The CDR3 is made up of 16 amino acids. The CDR3 DNA sequence: TGTGCCATCAGTAGAGGCGGGGGGCCGGGCACAGATACGCAGTATTTT. Translating it yields CAISRGGGPGTDTQYF.

In its sample, this clone was seen a few times. The chain employs TRBV9 and TRBJ2-5; tentatively, D is TRBD1 or TRBD2 (5 bases each). Germline V CDR1 and CDR2: SGDLS, YYNGEE. Trimming took 0 bases from V and 5 from J, leaving 8 bases between them. The CDR3 runs 13 residues. This CDR3 is CASSVGGSETQYF. DNA for the CDR3: TGTGCCAGCAGCGTAGGGGGGTCGGAGACCCAGTACTTC.

V gene TRBV5-4 combines with J gene TRBJ2-7; D may match TRBD1 or TRBD2 (8 bases each). V was trimmed by 1 base and J by 5 bases, leaving 25 bases between them. This CDR3 has 18 residues. Germline V gene data show CDR1 as SGHNT and CDR2 as YYREEE (reference sequence). The CDR3 nucleotides read TGTGCCAGCAGCTTGCGGGGAAGCGGGGGCCCAGGGGGCGACGAGCAGTACTTC. Encoded protein: CASSLRGSGGPGGDEQYF. The full variable domain, completed using reference TRBV5-4 and TRBJ2-7, is ETGVTQSPTHLIKTRGQQVTLRCSSQSGHNTVSWYQQALGQGPQFIFQYYREEENGRGNFPPRFSGLQFPNYSSELNVNALELDDSALYLCASSLRGSGGPGGDEQYFGPGTRLTVT.

The DNA of the CDR3 is TGTGCCTGGAACGGACAGAGGGGGGTGGGCGAGCAGTACTTC. Its translation: CAWNGQRGVGEQYF. This sequence joins TRBV30 and TRBJ2-7; D assignment may be TRBD1 or TRBD2 (6 bases each). The germline V gene encodes CDR1 GTSNPN and CDR2 SVGIG (reference sequence). V was trimmed by 4 bases and J by 6 bases, leaving 19 bases between them. CDR3 length: 14 amino acids.

This chain uses TRBV15 with TRBJ2-5; D may be TRBD1 or TRBD2 (5 bases each). The CDR3 covers 14 residues. Germline CDR1 is LNHNV and CDR2 is YYDKDF (reference sequence). V was shortened by 0 bases and J by 5 bases, with 10 bases between the two germline ends. CDR3 loop: CATSRDRDGETQYF. CDR3 DNA: TGTGCCACCAGCAGAGACCGGGACGGCGAGACCCAGTACTTC.

V gene TRBV10-3 combines with J gene TRBJ1-5; 7 nucleotides align to TRBD1. Looked up from germline, CDR1 is ENHRY and CDR2 is SYGVKD. The V and J ends lost 2 bases and 4 bases, in that order; junction bases with no gene match: 8. The CDR3 spans 16 residues. CDR3 DNA: TGTGCCATCAGTGAGGGACGAGGGGGCGAGAATCAGCCCCAGCATTTT. Amino acid sequence: CAISEGRGGENQPQHF.